There are a few counts of the clone carrying this T cell receptor (beta chain). What was amplified from RNA transcripts were TCR beta CDR3 regions. The primer set for the first-round RT-PCR of the TCR CDR3 was HTBI. Using its own MiXCR run on the multiplex PCR reads, TCRdb lists one record per CDR3 protein. Of 490,000 or so distinct CDR3 sequences listed, 22% are singletons. The data originate from a study of T cells in Graves' hyperthyroidism and ophthalmopathy. Losses at the gene ends were 7 bases for V and 3 bases for J; bases not matched to a gene: 6. CDR1 and CDR2 from the germline V gene are LNHDA and SQIVND (reference sequence). This CDR3 is built from 14 residues.

The chain employs TRBV19 and TRBJ1-3; 7 nucleotides line up with TRBD1. Material: blood. The TCR comes from a woman aged 70-85 years with Graves' ophthalmopathy. CDR3 protein: CASNEQGIGNTIYF. CDR3 bases: TGTGCCAGTAATGAACAGGGGATTGGAAACACCATATATTTT.